This T cell receptor (beta chain) emerged from a study of immune cell composition in non-small cell lung cancer. Turning to this clone: Its antigen is unknown.

Germline CDR1 is SGDLS and CDR2 is YYNGEE. This CDR3 spans 16 amino acids. Trimming took 0 bases from V and 6 from J; bases not matched to a gene: 8. Study outcomes and limitations: Squamous lung tumours showed higher top 10 clone scores and clonality than adenocarcinomas. Around 80% of squamous and 25% to 35% of adenocarcinoma cases had tumour-associated clones >0.5%.

Clones were sequenced by immunoSEQ multiplex PCR, and TCRdb holds only the in-frame ones, with some missing. Of roughly 15,000 clones in the sample, 73% were seen once. This TCR derives from a human donor with non-small cell lung cancer. This sequence joins TRBV9 and TRBJ2-1; 8 bases align to TRBD1. The sample taken for sequencing was lung tumor tissue. Written as DNA, the CDR3 is TGTGCCAGCAGCGTAGGCGGGGCAGGGGGCTTCAATGAGCAGTTCTTC. Its translation is CASSVGGAGGFNEQFF.